The sample holds a few counts of the clone carrying this T cell receptor (beta chain). Its cognate antigen is unknown. TCRdb passed the 5' RACE reads through MiXCR, listing each CDR3 protein once. The repertoire includes 85,000 to 130,000 distinct CDR3 sequences, 9.5% to 15% of them detected once, and around 30% sits in the top ten. CDR3 length equals 16 residues. Germline V gives CDR1 SEHNR, CDR2 FQNEAQ (reference sequence). V was pared by 3 bases and J by 2 bases, with 17 bases between. The source of the sample is a study of T-cell memory formation after mild COVID-19. Findings and limits, study-wide: Shrinking CD4+ clones resided mostly in CM and EM, and CD8+ ones in EMRA.

Sequences were obtained from PBMCs or a T cell subset sorted from them (not recorded which). The chain couples TRBV7-9 to TRBJ2-7, with D perhaps TRBD2 (5 bases). The TCR originated in an adult woman who had mild COVID-19 (a few samples of this study predate the infection). Cell type and time point are not known. The CDR3 region has the DNA TGTGCCAGCAGCTTCGGGGTAGGAGTGTCCGCCTACGAGCAGTACTTC. The encoded protein is CASSFGVGVSAYEQYF.